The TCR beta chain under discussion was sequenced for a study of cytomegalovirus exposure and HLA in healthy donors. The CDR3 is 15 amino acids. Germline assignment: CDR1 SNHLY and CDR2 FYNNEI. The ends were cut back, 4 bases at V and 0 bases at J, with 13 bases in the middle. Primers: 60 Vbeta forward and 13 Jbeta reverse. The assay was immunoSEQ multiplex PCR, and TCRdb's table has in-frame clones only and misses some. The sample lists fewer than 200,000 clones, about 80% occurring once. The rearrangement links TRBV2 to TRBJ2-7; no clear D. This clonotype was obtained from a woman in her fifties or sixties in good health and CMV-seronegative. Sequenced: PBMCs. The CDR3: CASSGAGIISYEQYF. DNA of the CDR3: TGTGCCAGCAGTGGCGCAGGCATTATCTCCTACGAGCAGTACTTC. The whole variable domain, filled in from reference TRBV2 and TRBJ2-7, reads EPEVTQTPSHQVTQMGQEVILRCVPISNHLYFYWYRQILGQKVEFLVSFYNNEISEKSEIFDDQFSVERPDGSNFTLKIRSTKLEDSAMYFCASSGAGIISYEQYFGPGTRLTVT.